These 8 T cell receptor beta chains were all obtained from the same sample, sequenced in a study of CD8 T cells in Susac syndrome. An input of 0.5 to 1 ug of RNA was subjected to reverse transcription using random hexamers. TCRdb analysed the immunoSEQ multiplex PCR reads with MiXCR anew, one entry per CDR3 protein. The sample includes around 200,000 distinct CDR3 sequences, roughly 94% seen only once; the top ten take 0.099%. The sequenced sample consisted of CD4+ T cells from PBMCs. Receptors were obtained from a human donor with Susac syndrome.

The chain uses TRBV12-3 or TRBV12-4 and TRBJ2-1, with TRBD2 identical over 8 bases. V dropped 5 bases and J dropped 2; count of bases not matched to a gene: 5. CDR3 size: 15 residues. The CDR3 DNA sequence: TGTGCCAGCAGTCCTCGGGAGGGGGCCTACAATGAGCAGTTCTTC. Translation: CASSPREGAYNEQFF.

The CDR3 protein is CSVAQGQGWEQYF. In nucleotides, the CDR3 is TGCAGCGTTGCCCAGGGACAGGGTTGGGAGCAGTACTTC. The gene calls are TRBV29-1 and TRBJ2-7, with 9 positions matching TRBD1. Germline loops: CDR1 SQVTM, CDR2 ANQGSEA. The V and J ends lost 4 bases and 7 bases, in that order; junction bases with no gene match: 8. CDR3 size: 13 residues.

The V and J genes are TRBV29-1 and TRBJ1-1; 9 bases fit TRBD1. The length of the CDR3 is 13 residues. Germline V lookup: CDR1 SQVTM, CDR2 ANQGSEA. The V gene end was trimmed by 5 bases and the J gene end by 1 base; junction bases not matched to a gene: 2. The DNA of the CDR3 is TGCAGCGTTCGGACAGGGGCGAACACTGAAGCTTTCTTT. Protein: CSVRTGANTEAFF.

This chain joins TRBV15 and TRBJ1-1; 7 nucleotides agree with TRBD1. V lost 4 bases, J lost 5 bases, and 4 bases stayed unmatched. Germline-derived CDR1 and CDR2 are LNHNV and YYDKDF (reference sequence). The CDR3 totals 13 residues. CDR3 region: CATSIAGGTEAFF. The CDR3 DNA is TGTGCCACCAGCATCGCAGGGGGTACTGAAGCTTTCTTT.

The rearrangement joins TRBV29-1 to TRBJ2-7; a possible D gene is TRBD2 (6 bases). Germline CDR1 reads SQVTM; CDR2 reads ANQGSEA. The CDR3 is 12 residues long. The germline V and J ends were trimmed by 6 bases and 0 bases, with 9 bases remaining between them. CDR3 loop: CSVSGGSYEQYF. The DNA for the CDR3 is TGCAGCGTATCCGGGGGCTCCTACGAGCAGTACTTC.

This chain connects TRBV19 to TRBJ2-7; 9 positions match TRBD1. Looked up from germline, CDR1 is LNHDA and CDR2 is SQIVND (reference sequence). V dropped 8 bases and J dropped 4; count of bases not matched to a gene: 9. The CDR3 runs to 14 residues. CDR3 sequence: CASSGTGLNYEQYF. CDR3 nucleotide sequence: TGTGCCAGTTCCGGGACAGGGTTAAATTACGAGCAGTACTTC.

This chain uses TRBV2 with TRBJ1-6, with a possible D match to TRBD1 (5 bases). V lost 7 bases and J lost 8, with 12 bases in between. Germline V gene data show CDR1 as SNHLY and CDR2 as FYNNEI. This CDR3 comprises 13 residues. This CDR3 is CASKTERDSPLHF. CDR3 sequence (DNA): TGTGCCAGCAAGACAGAAAGGGATTCACCCCTCCACTTT.

V gene TRBV10-3 combines with J gene TRBJ1-2; D gene unclear. The CDR3 length is 14 residues. V shed 0 bases and J shed 8 bases, with 13 bases lying between them. CDR1 is ENHRY, CDR2 SYGVKD, per germline. This CDR3 is CAISESEQKSGYTF. For the CDR3, the DNA is TGTGCCATCAGTGAGTCAGAGCAGAAGTCGGGCTACACCTTC.